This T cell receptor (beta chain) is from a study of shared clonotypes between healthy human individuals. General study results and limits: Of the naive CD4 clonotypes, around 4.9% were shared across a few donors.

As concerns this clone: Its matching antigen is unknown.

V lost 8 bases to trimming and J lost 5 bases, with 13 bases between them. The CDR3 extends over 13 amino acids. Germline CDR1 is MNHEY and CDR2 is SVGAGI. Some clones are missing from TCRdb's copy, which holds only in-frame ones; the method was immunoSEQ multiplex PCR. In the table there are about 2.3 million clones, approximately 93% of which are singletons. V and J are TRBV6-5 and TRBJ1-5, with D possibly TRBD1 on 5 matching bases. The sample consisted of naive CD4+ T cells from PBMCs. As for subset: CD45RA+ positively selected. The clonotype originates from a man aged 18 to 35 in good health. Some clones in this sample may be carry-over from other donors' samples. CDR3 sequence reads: CASAVQGDQPQHF. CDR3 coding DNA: TGTGCCAGCGCGGTCCAGGGAGATCAGCCCCAGCATTTT.